This entry features one T cell receptor (beta chain) sequence. Its target is not known. The sample is drawn from a study of shared clonotypes between healthy human individuals. Study-wide results and limits: Read depth was anticipated to influence clonotype sharing among donors. Relative to memory subsets, naive subsets generally showed larger estimated richness.

A split of CD4+ cells into CD45RA+ naive and CD45RA-negative memory subsets was performed. V was pared by 5 bases and J by 0 bases, with 14 bases between. The CDR3 loop spans 17 amino acids. Germline CDR1 reads LNHDA; CDR2 reads SQIVND (reference sequence). Some clones are missing from TCRdb's copy, which holds only in-frame ones; the method was immunoSEQ multiplex PCR. Of around 700,000 clones in the sample, 72% were seen once. The sequenced sample consisted of memory CD4+ T cells sorted from blood. The sample's subset: CD45RA-negative fraction. This sequence originates from a woman in her 30s in good health. V is TRBV19 and J is TRBJ2-6; D ambiguous. The chain's CDR3 is CASSSLTGYSGANVLTF. DNA for the CDR3: TGTGCCAGTAGTTCTTTGACGGGCTACTCTGGGGCCAACGTCCTGACTTTC. Full variable domain (remainder filled in from reference TRBV19 and TRBJ2-6): DGGITQSPKYLFRKEGQNVTLSCEQNLNHDAMYWYRQDPGQGLRLIYYSQIVNDFQKGDIAEGYSVSREKKESFPLTVTSAQKNPTAFYLCASSSLTGYSGANVLTFGAGSRLTVL.